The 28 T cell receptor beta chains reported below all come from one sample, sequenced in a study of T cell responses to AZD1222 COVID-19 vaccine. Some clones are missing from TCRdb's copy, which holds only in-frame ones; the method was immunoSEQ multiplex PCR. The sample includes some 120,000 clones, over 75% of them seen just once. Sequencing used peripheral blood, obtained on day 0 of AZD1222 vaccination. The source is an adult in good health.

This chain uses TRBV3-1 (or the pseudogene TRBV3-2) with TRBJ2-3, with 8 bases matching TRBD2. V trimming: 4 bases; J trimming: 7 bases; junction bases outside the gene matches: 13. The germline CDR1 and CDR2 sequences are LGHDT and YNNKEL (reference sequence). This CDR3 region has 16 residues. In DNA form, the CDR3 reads TGTGCCAGCAGCCCCACCGGCGGGGGGCCAAGAAATACGCAGTATTTT. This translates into CASSPTGGGPRNTQYF.

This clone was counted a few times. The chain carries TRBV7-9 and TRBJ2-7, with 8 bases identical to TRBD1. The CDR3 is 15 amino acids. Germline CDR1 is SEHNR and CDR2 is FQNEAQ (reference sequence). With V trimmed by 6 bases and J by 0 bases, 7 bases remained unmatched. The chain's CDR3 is CASSYGTGISYEQYF. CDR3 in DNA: TGTGCCAGCAGTTACGGGACAGGCATCTCCTACGAGCAGTACTTC.

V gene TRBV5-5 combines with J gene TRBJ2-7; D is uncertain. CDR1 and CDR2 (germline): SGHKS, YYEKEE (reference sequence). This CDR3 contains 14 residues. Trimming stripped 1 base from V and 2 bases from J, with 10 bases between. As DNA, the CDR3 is TGTGCCAGCAGCTTGAGCTCAGGCGCCTACGAGCAGTACTTC. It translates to CASSLSSGAYEQYF.

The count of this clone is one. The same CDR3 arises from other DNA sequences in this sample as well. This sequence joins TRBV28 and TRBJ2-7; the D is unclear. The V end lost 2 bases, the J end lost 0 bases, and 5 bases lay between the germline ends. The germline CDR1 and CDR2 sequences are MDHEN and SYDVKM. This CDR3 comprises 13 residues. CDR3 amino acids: CASSLTSSYEQYF. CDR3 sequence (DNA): TGTGCCAGCAGTTTAACGAGCTCCTACGAGCAGTACTTC.

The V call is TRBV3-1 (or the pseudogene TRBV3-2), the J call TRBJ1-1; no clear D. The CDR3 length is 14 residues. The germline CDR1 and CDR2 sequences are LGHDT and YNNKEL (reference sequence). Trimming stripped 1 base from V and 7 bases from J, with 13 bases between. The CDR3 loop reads CASSQGTSFSEAFF. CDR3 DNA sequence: TGTGCCAGCAGCCAAGGGACCTCCTTTAGTGAAGCTTTCTTT.

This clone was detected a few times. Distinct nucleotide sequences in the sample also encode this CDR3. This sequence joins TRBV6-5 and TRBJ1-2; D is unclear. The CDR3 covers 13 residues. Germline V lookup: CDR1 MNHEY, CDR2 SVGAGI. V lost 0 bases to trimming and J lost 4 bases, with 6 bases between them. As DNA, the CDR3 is TGTGCCAGCAGTTACTCGGCGGGCTATGGCTACACCTTC. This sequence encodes CASSYSAGYGYTF.

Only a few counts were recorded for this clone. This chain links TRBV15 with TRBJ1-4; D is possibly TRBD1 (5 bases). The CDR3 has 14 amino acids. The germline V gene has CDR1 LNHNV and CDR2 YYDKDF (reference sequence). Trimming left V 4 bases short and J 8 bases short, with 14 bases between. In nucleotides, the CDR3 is TGTGCCACCAGCACCTCGGGACTCCGGGAAAAACTGTTTTTT. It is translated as CATSTSGLREKLFF.

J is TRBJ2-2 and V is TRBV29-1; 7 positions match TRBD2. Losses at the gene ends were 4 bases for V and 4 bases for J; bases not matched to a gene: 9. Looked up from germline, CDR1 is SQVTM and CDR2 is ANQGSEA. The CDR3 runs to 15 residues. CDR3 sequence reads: CSVGGEGFFTGELFF. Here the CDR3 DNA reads TGCAGCGTTGGGGGGGAGGGTTTTTTCACCGGGGAGCTGTTTTTT.

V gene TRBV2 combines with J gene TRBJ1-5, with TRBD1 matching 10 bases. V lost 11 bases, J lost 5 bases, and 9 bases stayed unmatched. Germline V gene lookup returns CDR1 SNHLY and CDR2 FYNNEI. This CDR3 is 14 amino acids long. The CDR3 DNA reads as TGTGCCTCTAAAGGACAGGGGGGCTATCAGCCCCAGCATTTT. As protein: CASKGQGGYQPQHF.

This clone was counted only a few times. For the CDR3, the DNA is TGTGCCAGCAGCCCAGATTACAGGGGCAATCAGCCCCAGCATTTT. Encoded protein: CASSPDYRGNQPQHF. This chain joins TRBV9 and TRBJ1-5, with D perhaps matching TRBD1 (6 bases). Germline V lookup: CDR1 SGDLS, CDR2 YYNGEE. The CDR3 sequence is 15 residues long. Deletions cut 4 bases from V and 2 bases from J, with 13 bases between.

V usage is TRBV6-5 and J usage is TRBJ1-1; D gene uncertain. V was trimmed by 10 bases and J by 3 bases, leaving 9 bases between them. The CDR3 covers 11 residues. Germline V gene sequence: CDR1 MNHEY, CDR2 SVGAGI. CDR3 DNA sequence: TGTGCCATCGAAGGGTACACTGAAGCTTTCTTT. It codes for CAIEGYTEAFF.

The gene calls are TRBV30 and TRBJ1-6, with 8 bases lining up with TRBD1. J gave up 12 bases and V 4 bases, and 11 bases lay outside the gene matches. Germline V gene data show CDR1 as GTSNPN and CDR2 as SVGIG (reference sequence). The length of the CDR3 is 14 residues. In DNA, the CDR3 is TGTGCCTGGACCGTGGGACACAGGGGGAAACCCCTCCACTTT. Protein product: CAWTVGHRGKPLHF.

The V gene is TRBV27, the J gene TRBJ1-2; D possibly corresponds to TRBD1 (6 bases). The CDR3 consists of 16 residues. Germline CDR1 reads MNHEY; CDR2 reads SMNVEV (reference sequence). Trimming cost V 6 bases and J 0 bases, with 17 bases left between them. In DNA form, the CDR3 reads TGTGCCAGCAGCCTCGAAGGGTCAGGGGCTAACTATGGCTACACCTTC. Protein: CASSLEGSGANYGYTF.

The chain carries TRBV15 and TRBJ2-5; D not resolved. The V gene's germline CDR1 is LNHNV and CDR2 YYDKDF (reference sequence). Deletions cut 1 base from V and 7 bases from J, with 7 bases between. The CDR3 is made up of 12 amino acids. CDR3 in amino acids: CATSRAPGTQYF. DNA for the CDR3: TGTGCCACCAGCAGAGCCCCTGGGACCCAGTACTTC.

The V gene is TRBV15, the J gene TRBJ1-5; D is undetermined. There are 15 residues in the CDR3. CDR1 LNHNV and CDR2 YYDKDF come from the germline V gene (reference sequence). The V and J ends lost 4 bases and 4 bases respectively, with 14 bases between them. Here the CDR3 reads CATSNPVIANQPQHF. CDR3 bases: TGTGCCACCAGCAACCCCGTTATAGCAAATCAGCCCCAGCATTTT.

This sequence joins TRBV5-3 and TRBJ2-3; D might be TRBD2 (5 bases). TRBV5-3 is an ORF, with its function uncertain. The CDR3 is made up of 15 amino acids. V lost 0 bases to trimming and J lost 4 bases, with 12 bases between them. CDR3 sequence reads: CARSLDAVGADTQYF. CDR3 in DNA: TGTGCCAGAAGCTTGGACGCGGTGGGAGCAGATACGCAGTATTTT.

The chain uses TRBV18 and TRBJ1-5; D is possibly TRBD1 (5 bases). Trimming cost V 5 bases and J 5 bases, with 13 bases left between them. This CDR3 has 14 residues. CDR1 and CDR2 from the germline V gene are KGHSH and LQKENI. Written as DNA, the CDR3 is TGTGCCAGCTCAACCGGGACGGTGGATCAGCCCCAGCATTTT. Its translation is CASSTGTVDQPQHF. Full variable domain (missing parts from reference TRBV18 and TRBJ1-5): NAGVMQNPRHLVRRRGQEARLRCSPMKGHSHVYWYRQLPEEGLKFMVYLQKENIIDESGMPKERFSAEFPKEGPSILRIQQVVRGDSAAYFCASSTGTVDQPQHFGDGTRLSIL.

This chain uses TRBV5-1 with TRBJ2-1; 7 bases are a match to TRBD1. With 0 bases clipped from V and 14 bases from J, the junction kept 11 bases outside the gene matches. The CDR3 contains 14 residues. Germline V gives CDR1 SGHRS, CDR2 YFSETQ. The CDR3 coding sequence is TGCGCCAGCAGCTTGGGTAACAGGGGAGAAAGTGAGTTCTTC. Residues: CASSLGNRGESEFF.

In DNA, the CDR3 is TGTGCCACCAGTGATTCGGACGTTAGCAATCAGCCCCAGCATTTT. Its translation is CATSDSDVSNQPQHF. The chain couples TRBV24-1 to TRBJ1-5, with no clear D. CDR3 length equals 15 residues. Germline V gene lookup returns CDR1 KGHDR and CDR2 SFDVKD. Trimming cost V 2 bases and J 0 bases, with 7 bases left between them.

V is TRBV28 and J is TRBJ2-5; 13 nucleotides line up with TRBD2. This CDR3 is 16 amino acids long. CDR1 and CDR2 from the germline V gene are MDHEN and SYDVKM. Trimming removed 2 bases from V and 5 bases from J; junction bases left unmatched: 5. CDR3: CASSLILTSGRETQYF. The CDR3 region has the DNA TGTGCCAGCAGTTTAATCTTGACTAGCGGGAGGGAGACCCAGTACTTC. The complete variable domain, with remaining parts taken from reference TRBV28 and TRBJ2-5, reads DVKVTQSSRYLVKRTGEKVFLECVQDMDHENMFWYRQDPGLGLRLIYFSYDVKMKEKGDIPEGYSVSREKKERFSLILESASTNQTSMYLCASSLILTSGRETQYFGPGTRLLVL.

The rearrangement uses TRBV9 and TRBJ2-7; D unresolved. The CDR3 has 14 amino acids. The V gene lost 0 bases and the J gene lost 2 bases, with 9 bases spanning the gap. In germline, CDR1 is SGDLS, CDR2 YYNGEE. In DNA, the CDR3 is TGTGCCAGCAGCGTAGAGATGGATCCCTACGAGCAGTACTTC. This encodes CASSVEMDPYEQYF.

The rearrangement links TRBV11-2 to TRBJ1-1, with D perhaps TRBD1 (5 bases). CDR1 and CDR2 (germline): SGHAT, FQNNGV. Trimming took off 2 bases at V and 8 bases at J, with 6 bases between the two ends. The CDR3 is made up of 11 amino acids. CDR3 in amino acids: CASSLRTEAFF. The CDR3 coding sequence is TGTGCCAGCAGCTTACGGACAGAAGCTTTCTTT.

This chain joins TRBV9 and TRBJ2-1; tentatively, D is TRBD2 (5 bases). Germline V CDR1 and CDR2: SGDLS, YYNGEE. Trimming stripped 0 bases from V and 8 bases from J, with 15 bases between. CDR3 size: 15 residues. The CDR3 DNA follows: TGTGCCAGCAGCGTAGAGGGAGTATATTCAGATGAGCAGTTCTTC. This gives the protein CASSVEGVYSDEQFF.

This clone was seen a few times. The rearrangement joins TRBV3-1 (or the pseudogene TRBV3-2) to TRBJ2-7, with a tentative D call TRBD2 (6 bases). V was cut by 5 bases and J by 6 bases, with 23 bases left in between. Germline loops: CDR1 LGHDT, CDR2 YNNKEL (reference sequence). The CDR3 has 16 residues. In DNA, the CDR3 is TGTGCCAGCAGCGGACCTGGACAACCCGGGAGAGGCGAGCAGTACTTC. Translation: CASSGPGQPGRGEQYF.

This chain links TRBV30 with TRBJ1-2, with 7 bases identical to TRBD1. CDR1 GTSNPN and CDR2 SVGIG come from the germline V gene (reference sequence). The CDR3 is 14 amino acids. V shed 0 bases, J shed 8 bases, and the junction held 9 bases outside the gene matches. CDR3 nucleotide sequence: TGTGCCTGGAGTGTAGCGTACAGGGGAGACGGCTACACCTTC. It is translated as CAWSVAYRGDGYTF.

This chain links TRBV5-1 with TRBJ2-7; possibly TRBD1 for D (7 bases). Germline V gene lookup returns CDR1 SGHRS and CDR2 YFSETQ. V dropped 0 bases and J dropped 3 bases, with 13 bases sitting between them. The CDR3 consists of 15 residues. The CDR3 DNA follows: TGCGCCAGCAGCTTGGCGGGGGACAGACTCTACGAGCAGTACTTC. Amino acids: CASSLAGDRLYEQYF.

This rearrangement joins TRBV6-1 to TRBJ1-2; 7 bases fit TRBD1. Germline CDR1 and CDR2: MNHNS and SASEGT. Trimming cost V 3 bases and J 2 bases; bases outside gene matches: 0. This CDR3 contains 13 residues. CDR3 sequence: CASSEGQNYGYTF. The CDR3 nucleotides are TGTGCCAGCAGTGAGGGACAGAACTATGGCTACACCTTC.

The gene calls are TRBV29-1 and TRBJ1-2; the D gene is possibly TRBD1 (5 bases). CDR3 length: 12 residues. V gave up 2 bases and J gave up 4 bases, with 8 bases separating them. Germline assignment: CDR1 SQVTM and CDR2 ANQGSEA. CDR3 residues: CSVEQGTYGYTF. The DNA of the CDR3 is TGCAGCGTTGAACAGGGTACCTATGGCTACACCTTC. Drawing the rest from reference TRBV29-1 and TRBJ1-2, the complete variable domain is SAVISQKPSRDICQRGTSLTIQCQVDSQVTMMFWYRQQPGQSLTLIATANQGSEATYESGFVIDKFPISRPNLTFSTLTVSNMSPEDSSIYLCSVEQGTYGYTFGSGTRLTVV.